Following are 5 T cell receptor beta chains from one sample sequenced in a study of PD-L1 blockade in urothelial cancer. The method was immunoSEQ multiplex PCR; TCRdb's version includes in-frame clones alone and lacks a portion of them. This sample has about 84,000 clones; roughly 82% occur once, and the top ten carry over 7.5%. This sample comprised PBMCs, obtained around atezolizumab (anti-PD-L1) treatment. The source of these receptors is a man aged 65 to 85 with urothelial cancer.

This clone appeared a few times. The gene calls are TRBV19 and TRBJ1-1; tentatively, D is TRBD1 (6 bases). Germline assignment: CDR1 LNHDA and CDR2 SQIVND (reference sequence). Trimming removed 3 bases at V and 1 base at J, with 15 bases between. The CDR3 consists of 16 residues. CDR3 loop: CASSMSTGWGNTEAFF. The CDR3 nucleotides are TGTGCCAGTAGTATGAGCACAGGGTGGGGGAACACTGAAGCTTTCTTT.

This clone was seen a few times. J is TRBJ2-2 and V is TRBV7-8, with D possibly matching TRBD1 (5 bases). Germline-derived CDR1 and CDR2 are SGHVS and FQNEAQ. CDR3 size: 15 residues. Trimming left V 3 bases short and J 0 bases short, with 8 bases between. CDR3 DNA sequence: TGTGCCAGCAGCTTCTCAGGGCCGAACACCGGGGAGCTGTTTTTT. It encodes CASSFSGPNTGELFF.

V is TRBV30 and J is TRBJ2-5, with D perhaps TRBD2 (6 bases). The CDR3 is made up of 12 amino acids. V lost 8 bases and J 5 bases, leaving 15 bases between the germline ends. Germline V gene sequence: CDR1 GTSNPN, CDR2 SVGIG (reference sequence). The CDR3, as DNA: TGTGCCCTCAGGGCTGGGGGGGAGACCCAGTACTTC. Encoded protein: CALRAGGETQYF.

The chain carries TRBV4-2 and TRBJ2-3, with TRBD2 identical over 10 bases. Germline V gene sequence: CDR1 LGHNA, CDR2 YNFKEQ. J lost 4 bases, V lost 4 bases, and 2 bases had no gene match. CDR3 size: 14 residues. The CDR3 protein is CASSPSGGADTQYF. As DNA, the CDR3 is TGTGCCAGCAGCCCGAGCGGGGGGGCAGATACGCAGTATTTT.

The chain uses TRBV4-1 and TRBJ1-5; D remains unclear. This CDR3 is built from 16 residues. Between the trimmed V and J ends, which lost 3 bases and 1 base, there was a span of 13 bases. Per germline, CDR1 MGHRA and CDR2 YSYEKL. The CDR3 coding sequence is TGCGCCAGCAGCCAGGGCGACGGGGAAAGCAATCAGCCCCAGCATTTT. Its protein product is CASSQGDGESNQPQHF.